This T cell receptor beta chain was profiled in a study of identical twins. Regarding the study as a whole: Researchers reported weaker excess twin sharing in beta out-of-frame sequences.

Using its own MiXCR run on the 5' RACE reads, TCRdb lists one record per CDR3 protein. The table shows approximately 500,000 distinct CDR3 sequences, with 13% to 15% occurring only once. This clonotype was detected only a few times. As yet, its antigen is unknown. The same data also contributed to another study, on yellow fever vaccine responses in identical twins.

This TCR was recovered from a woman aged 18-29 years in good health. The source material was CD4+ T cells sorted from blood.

CDR3 DNA sequence: TGTGCCAGCAGCCAAGATGGAGCAGTCCCATTGATGGATGAGCAGTTCTTC. This codes for CASSQDGAVPLMDEQFF. The chain employs TRBV3-1 and TRBJ2-1; D remains unclear. Germline assignment: CDR1 LGHDT and CDR2 YNNKEL (reference sequence). CDR3 length equals 17 residues. Trimming shortened V by 0 bases and J by 8 bases, and 20 bases separated the two germline ends.